These 10 T cell receptor beta chains were all obtained from the same sample, sequenced in a study of neurological immune-mediated disorders. Time point indicated: longitudinal time-point 3. TCRdb itself ran the 5' RACE reads through MiXCR, one entry per CDR3 protein. The sample includes tens of thousands of distinct CDR3 sequences, roughly 13% of them seen just once. The sequencing input was PBMCs. These receptors were collected from a man aged 25 to 45 in good health.

This clonotype was observed many times. V and J are TRBV5-1 and TRBJ2-3; D gene uncertain. This CDR3 is built from 12 residues. CDR1 is SGHRS, CDR2 YFSETQ, per germline. Trimming cost V 1 base and J 6 bases, with 6 bases left between them. This CDR3 reads CASSLNQDTQYF. The CDR3 region has the DNA TGCGCCAGCAGCTTGAACCAGGATACGCAGTATTTT. The variable domain in full, completed from reference TRBV5-1 and TRBJ2-3, reads KAGVTQTPRYLIKTRGQQVTLSCSPISGHRSVSWYQQTPGQGLQFLFEYFSETQRNKGNFPGRFSGRQFSNSRSEMNVSTLELGDSALYLCASSLNQDTQYFGPGTRLTVL.

This clonotype was counted ten times or more. The rearrangement links TRBV5-1 to TRBJ2-5, with unresolved D. The CDR3 runs 14 residues. Germline V gene lookup returns CDR1 SGHRS and CDR2 YFSETQ. Deletions cut 2 bases from V and 2 bases from J, with 10 bases between. CDR3 amino acids: CASSFGSTQETQYF. The CDR3 bases are TGCGCCAGCAGCTTTGGCAGCACACAAGAGACCCAGTACTTC.

This clonotype was detected many times. V is TRBV28 and J is TRBJ2-2; D is perhaps TRBD2 (5 bases). Germline V gives CDR1 MDHEN, CDR2 SYDVKM. The CDR3 sequence is 16 residues long. The V end was cut by 10 bases, the J end by 1 base, with 19 bases between. CDR3 amino acids: CATRPLLAVNTGELFF. The CDR3 DNA follows: TGTGCCACCCGACCTCTGCTAGCAGTGAACACCGGGGAGCTGTTTTTT.

This clonotype showed up many times. The V and J genes are TRBV6-5 and TRBJ2-5; D is possibly TRBD2 (6 bases). Trimming removed 4 bases from V and 4 bases from J, with 10 bases in between. The CDR3 is made up of 13 amino acids. Germline V lookup: CDR1 MNHEY, CDR2 SVGAGI. CDR3 residues: CASSFDGGETQYF. CDR3 DNA: TGTGCCAGCAGTTTCGACGGGGGAGAGACCCAGTACTTC.

This clonotype has at least ten counts. V usage is TRBV20-1 and J usage is TRBJ1-4; a possible D gene is TRBD1 (6 bases). Germline assignment: CDR1 DFQATT and CDR2 SNEGSKA (reference sequence). The CDR3 loop spans 15 amino acids. V gave up 6 bases and J gave up 0 bases, with 14 bases separating them. The CDR3 coding sequence is TGCAGTGCAGACCCAGGGGATTCAACTAATGAAAAACTGTTTTTT. Its protein product is CSADPGDSTNEKLFF.

This clonotype showed up just a few times. This chain uses TRBV27 with TRBJ2-3; the match to TRBD2 covers 11 bases. The germline CDR1 and CDR2 sequences are MNHEY and SMNVEV (reference sequence). The CDR3 totals 14 residues. Trimming took 8 bases from V and 4 from J; bases not matched to a gene: 5. This chain's CDR3 is CASRSGRAADTQYF. The CDR3 bases are TGTGCCAGCCGTAGCGGGAGGGCCGCAGATACGCAGTATTTT.

In this sample, this clonotype turned up many times. The V call is TRBV24-1, the J call TRBJ2-7; D is perhaps TRBD1 (6 bases). The CDR3 totals 13 residues. Looked up from germline, CDR1 is KGHDR and CDR2 is SFDVKD. Trimming left V 2 bases short and J 3 bases short, with 7 bases between. CDR3 sequence: CATSDSRGYEQYF. CDR3 DNA: TGTGCCACCAGTGATTCCAGGGGCTACGAGCAGTACTTC.

This clonotype was seen at least ten times. V is TRBV20-1 and J is TRBJ1-5; a possible D gene is TRBD1 (6 bases). The germline gives CDR1 DFQATT, CDR2 SNEGSKA (reference sequence). This CDR3 spans 14 amino acids. Trimming shortened V by 6 bases and J by 9 bases, and 21 bases separated the two germline ends. The CDR3 bases are TGCAGTGCCGAACCATTGACAGGATGGGGGCCCCAGCATTTT. It is translated as CSAEPLTGWGPQHF.

There are many counts of this clonotype. The rearrangement joins TRBV20-1 to TRBJ2-1, with TRBD2 matching over 11 bases. CDR3 size: 16 residues. The ends lost 6 bases at V and 2 bases at J; junction bases unmatched: 9. Germline CDR1 is DFQATT and CDR2 is SNEGSKA (reference sequence). DNA of the CDR3: TGCAGTGCCACCGGGACTAGCGGAGTGGCCTACAATGAGCAGTTCTTC. As protein: CSATGTSGVAYNEQFF.

This clonotype has at least ten counts. The rearrangement uses TRBV12-3 or TRBV12-4 and TRBJ2-5; weak D call: TRBD1 (6 bases). Trimming left V 6 bases short and J 5 bases short, with 16 bases between. The CDR3 totals 14 residues. CDR3 DNA sequence: TGTGCCAGCAGCCAGGGGACCCCAGGGGAGACCCAGTACTTC. It translates to CASSQGTPGETQYF.